This section outlines one T cell receptor (beta chain) sequence together with its context. PCR primers comprised 60 Vbeta and 13 Jbeta primers. The authors' processing: In a later analysis, roughly 86 million unique TCR beta chains included roughly 11 million shared by two or more donors. Assay used: immunoSEQ multiplex PCR; TCRdb lists only in-frame clones, some missing. D and trimming were read from the DNA, whereas the V and J calls and clone size are those reported in that table. This sample carries about 190,000 clones, approximately 80% of them seen once, and the ten largest clones take roughly 13%. This specimen comes from a study of cytomegalovirus exposure and HLA in healthy donors. Across the whole study: Across about 400 genotyped donors, 65% to 90% landed in the Caucasian-associated ancestry cluster.

Trimming removed 0 bases from V and 5 bases from J, with 13 bases in between. The CDR3 spans 14 residues. Germline V gives CDR1 GTSNPN, CDR2 SVGIG (reference sequence). The gene calls are TRBV30 and TRBJ1-1; the D gene is possibly TRBD1 (5 bases). Sequenced material: PBMCs. This sequence was found in a woman in her twenties or thirties in good health and CMV-seropositive. CDR3 nucleotides: TGTGCCTGGAGTGTCCCCAGGGAAAAGACTGAAGCTTTCTTT. Its translation is CAWSVPREKTEAFF.